The present T cell receptor beta chain was sequenced within a study of T-cell memory formation after mild COVID-19. This clonotype was seen at least ten times. TCRdb called the 5' RACE reads again in MiXCR, with one record for every CDR3 protein. The sample has about 350,000 distinct CDR3 sequences; roughly an eighth are singletons. Trimming at V came to 4 bases and at J to 2 bases, leaving 2 bases not matched to a gene. CDR3 length: 15 residues. The TCR sequence derives from a man younger than 30 who had mild COVID-19 (a few samples of this study predate the infection). Cell type and time point are not known. Sequencing was done on a sample of PBMCs or a T cell subset sorted from them (not recorded which). The V and J genes are TRBV12-3 or TRBV12-4 and TRBJ1-5; TRBD1 matches at 10 bases. The CDR3 region is CASSSGTGGNQPQHF. In nucleotides, the CDR3 is TGTGCCAGCAGTTCCGGGACAGGGGGCAATCAGCCCCAGCATTTT.